This is a list of T cell receptor beta chains from one sample in a study of cytomegalovirus exposure and HLA in healthy donors. Sequencing was performed with immunoSEQ multiplex PCR; in TCRdb, only in-frame clones are kept and a portion is missing. This sample carries about 150,000 clones, about two thirds of them seen once, and the ten largest clones take about 4.1%. Sequencing used PBMCs. The receptors were gathered from a man aged 60 to 75 in good health and CMV-seronegative. Each CDR3 is given with its conserved first and last residue. A D gene is named only where the DNA matches it firmly. Size values are once, few and many counts, or a class for expanded clones, and some rows have none.

>TRBJ2-7|14|NA|TRBV14|NA
TGTGCCAGCAGCCAAGATCCCCCTATGTGGGAGCAGTACTTC
CASSQDPPMWEQYF
>TRBJ1-2|14|NA|TRBV23-1|NA
TGCGCCAGCAGTCTCACCCTGCCCACGGGTGGCTACACCTTC
CASSLTLPTGGYTF
>TRBJ2-6|18|NA|TRBV19|TRBD1
TGTGCCAGTAGTATAGGTAGGGACAGAGCCTCTGGGGCCAACGTCCTGACTTTC
CASSIGRDRASGANVLTF
>TRBJ1-1|14|NA|TRBV6-5|TRBD1
TGTGCCAGCAGTTCCGGGACAGAGAACACTGAAGCTTTCTTT
CASSSGTENTEAFF
>TRBJ2-5|16|NA|TRBV5-1|NA
TGCGCCAGCAACAGGGGGGCTAGCGGGACCCAAGAGACCCAGTACTTC
CASNRGASGTQETQYF
>TRBJ2-7|14|once|TRBV28|NA
TGTGCCAGCAGTTTAAGGCAGGGAACCTACGAGCAGTACTTC
CASSLRQGTYEQYF
>TRBJ1-3|15|NA|TRBV9|TRBD1
TGTGCCAGCAGCGTCCAGGGGGATAATGGAAACACCATATATTTT
CASSVQGDNGNTIYF
>TRBJ2-3|16|NA|TRBV19|NA
TGTGCCAGTAGTAAAAACGGGGGACGAATCACAGATACGCAGTATTTT
CASSKNGGRITDTQYF
>TRBJ2-5|11|NA|TRBV25-1|NA
TGTGCCAGCAGTGGAGGAGAGACCCAGTACTTC
CASSGGETQYF
>TRBJ1-1|14|few|TRBV30|NA
TGTGCCTACAAACCCGGGGTAAAGCACTTTGAAGCTTTCTTT
CAYKPGVKHFEAFF
>TRBJ1-1|15|NA|TRBV11-2|NA
TGTGCCAGCAGTGACTCGGGGCGCAGGGGCACTGAAGCTTTCTTT
CASSDSGRRGTEAFF
>TRBJ2-3|16|once|TRBV28|TRBD2
TGTGCCAGCAGTTTGGGACTAGCGGGAGGCCGGGTTACGCAGTATTTT
CASSLGLAGGRVTQYF
>TRBJ1-1|13|NA|TRBV18|TRBD1
TGTGCCAGCTCACCAGAGACAGGGGATGAAGCTTTCTTT
CASSPETGDEAFF
>TRBJ2-1|16|NA|TRBV27|TRBD2
TGTGCCAGCAGTTTACTAGCTAGCGGGACGTTTAGTGAGCAGTTCTTC
CASSLLASGTFSEQFF
>TRBJ1-1|17|NA|TRBV7-9|NA
TGTGCCAGCAGCCTTTCTCCTTCTCGAGGCTTGAACACTGAAGCTTTCTTT
CASSLSPSRGLNTEAFF
>TRBJ1-3|12|NA|TRBV28|NA
TGTGCCAGCAGTTTCAGGGGAAACACCATATATTTT
CASSFRGNTIYF
>TRBJ2-1|13|NA|TRBV27|NA
TGTGCCAGCAGTTTATCTGTGAGGAATGAGCAGTTCTTC
CASSLSVRNEQFF
>TRBJ1-1|16|few|TRBV6-1|NA
TGTGCCAGCAGTGAAGCGGCTCAGGGTTGGAACACTGAAGCTTTCTTT
CASSEAAQGWNTEAFF
>TRBJ1-5|15|NA|TRBV19|NA
TGTGCCAGTAGTATCTACCGAAGTAGCAATCAGCCCCAGCATTTT
CASSIYRSSNQPQHF
>TRBJ1-3|16|NA|TRBV11-2|NA
TGTGCCAGCAGCTTAAGGCTACAGGGATCTGGAAACACCATATATTTT
CASSLRLQGSGNTIYF
>TRBJ2-2|19|few|TRBV5-1|NA
TGCGCCAGCAGCTTGGGATACCCTCAGGATCGGCTGAACACCGGGGAGCTGTTTTTT
CASSLGYPQDRLNTGELFF
>TRBJ1-1|15|NA|TRBV9|NA
TGTGCCAGCAGCGCCTCGACAGCTTCGAACACTGAAGCTTTCTTT
CASSASTASNTEAFF
>TRBJ1-5|15|NA|TRBV5-5|NA
TGTGCCAGCAGCTCGCAAGTGGGGCGAGACTCGGCCCAGCATTTT
CASSSQVGRDSAQHF
>TRBJ2-3|14|NA|TRBV29-1|TRBD2
TGCAGCGTCCGGACTAGCCGGGGCACAGATACGCAGTATTTT
CSVRTSRGTDTQYF
>TRBJ1-5|13|few|TRBV28|NA
TGTGCCAGCAGTTCCGGGGGGAATCAGCCCCAGCATTTT
CASSSGGNQPQHF
>TRBJ2-5|14|NA|TRBV5-1|TRBD2
TGCGCCAGCAGCCCGGGGGGGCAGGATGGGACCCAGTACTTC
CASSPGGQDGTQYF
>TRBJ1-5|14|few|TRBV28|TRBD1
TGTGCCAGCAGTCTACAGGGGCTCAATCAGCCCCAGCATTTT
CASSLQGLNQPQHF
>TRBJ2-1|13|few|TRBV27|TRBD2
TGTGCCAGCAGACTAGCGGGAACAAATGAGCAGTTCTTC
CASRLAGTNEQFF
>TRBJ1-2|14|NA|TRBV7-2|TRBD1
TGTGCCAGCAGCTTACTCGACAGGGTATTTGGCTACACCTTC
CASSLLDRVFGYTF
>TRBJ2-1|16|once|TRBV25-1|NA
TGTGCCAGCAGTGAATACGGGGGTACCTCCTACAATGAGCAGTTCTTC
CASSEYGGTSYNEQFF
>TRBJ2-7|14|NA|TRBV28|TRBD1
TGTGCCAGCAGTGACAGGGGGCGCGCCTACGAGCAGTACTTC
CASSDRGRAYEQYF
>TRBJ1-6|15|NA|TRBV7-2|NA
TGTGCCAGCAGCTTAGCGGGGGGTGCTAATTCACCCCTCCACTTT
CASSLAGGANSPLHF
>TRBJ1-1|15|NA|TRBV18|NA
TGTGCCAGCTCACCAAATCCAGGGCAAAACACTGAAGCTTTCTTT
CASSPNPGQNTEAFF
>TRBJ2-1|15|few|TRBV4-3|TRBD1
TGCGCCAGCAGCCCAGGGGGCAACTCCTACAATGAGCAGTTCTTC
CASSPGGNSYNEQFF
>TRBJ1-4|16|NA|TRBV11-2|NA
TGTGCCAGCACTCCCGGTCCCCATTCACCTAATGAAAAACTGTTTTTT
CASTPGPHSPNEKLFF
>TRBJ2-5|15|few|TRBV25-1|TRBD2
TGTGCCAGCAGTAGAGCGGGAGCTAGGGGAGAGACCCAGTACTTC
CASSRAGARGETQYF
>TRBJ2-7|15|NA|TRBV19|TRBD2
TGTGCCAGTAGTATAGTAGCGGGGGTACTCTACGAGCAGTACTTC
CASSIVAGVLYEQYF
>TRBJ1-4|13|NA|TRBV29-1|NA
TGCAGCGCACAGGGAACAACTAATGAAAAACTGTTTTTT
CSAQGTTNEKLFF
>TRBJ2-1|13|few|TRBV15|NA
TGTGCCACCAGCAGAGTAGACCGGGGTGAGCAGTTCTTC
CATSRVDRGEQFF
>TRBJ2-5|13|NA|TRBV6-4|NA
TGTGCCAGCAGTGCTGAAGGGGGAGAGACCCAGTACTTC
CASSAEGGETQYF
>TRBJ2-1|17|once|TRBV28|NA
TGTGCCAGCAGCCCCACCCCCGCGGCTGTCCCCTACAATGAGCAGTTCTTC
CASSPTPAAVPYNEQFF
>TRBJ2-7|13|once|TRBV6-1|NA
TGTGCCAGCAGGCGGGACGGGGCCTACGAGCAGTACTTC
CASRRDGAYEQYF
>TRBJ2-2|13|once|TRBV28|TRBD2
TGTGCCAGCATTACTAGCGGGGCCGGGGAGCTGTTTTTT
CASITSGAGELFF
>TRBJ1-1|14|NA|TRBV7-8|TRBD1
TGTGCCAGCAGCCTCGGGACAGCGAACACTGAAGCTTTCTTT
CASSLGTANTEAFF
>TRBJ2-3|16|NA|TRBV28|TRBD2
TGTGCCAGCAGTTTACTAGCGGGAGAGCCCACAGATACGCAGTATTTT
CASSLLAGEPTDTQYF
>TRBJ2-7|12|NA|TRBV2|NA
TGTGCCAGCAGCCGGAGCTCCTACGAGCAGTACTTC
CASSRSSYEQYF